The present entry profiles one T cell receptor (beta chain) with its context. This CDR3 is also generated by other DNA sequences in the sample. The data belong to a study of shared clonotypes between healthy human individuals. Sequencing used immunoSEQ multiplex PCR; TCRdb keeps in-frame clones, though not all of them. The table lists millions of clones, approximately 95% of them singletons. Trimming shortened V by 0 bases and J by 0 bases, and 7 bases separated the two germline ends. The CDR3 runs 14 residues. The germline V gene has CDR1 SGHRS and CDR2 YFSETQ. This TCR derives from a man between 18 and 35 years old in good health. Some clones in this sample may be carry-over from other donors' samples. Input material: naive CD4+ T cells from PBMCs. Subset reported: CD45RA+ positively selected. The gene calls are TRBV5-1 and TRBJ2-7, with no clear D. This CDR3 reads CASSLEGGSYEQYF. CDR3 DNA: TGCGCCAGCAGCTTGGAAGGTGGCTCCTACGAGCAGTACTTC.